These 15 T cell receptor beta chains originate from one sample sequenced in a study of metastatic and nonmetastatic thyroid tumors. Thyroid surgery was performed in patients who had received no treatment beforehand. TCRdb reassembled clones from the PCR reads with MiXCR. The data hold about 40,000 clones, with about an eighth observed a single time. Sequencing was carried out using blood. The receptors were sampled from a female donor with papillary thyroid cancer or a benign thyroid nodule (not recorded which). Some clones in this sample may be carry-over from other donors' samples.

Ten or more counts support this clone. The gene calls are TRBV9 and TRBJ2-1; D remains unclear. Germline V gene sequence: CDR1 SGDLS, CDR2 YYNGEE. Trimming took off 0 bases at V and 4 bases at J, with 8 bases between the two ends. There are 14 residues in the CDR3. As DNA, the CDR3 is TGTGCCAGCAGCGTAGATCACAGTTACAATGAGCAGTTCTTC. Its protein is CASSVDHSYNEQFF.

The chain couples TRBV5-1 to TRBJ1-3; weak D call: TRBD1 (5 bases). The CDR3 contains 14 residues. Germline values: CDR1 SGHRS, CDR2 YFSETQ. Trimming took off 4 bases at V and 0 bases at J, with 8 bases between the two ends. DNA of the CDR3: TGCGCCAGCAGCCCGACAGCCTCTGGAAACACCATATATTTT. Residues: CASSPTASGNTIYF.

Ten or more counts support this clone. The V call is TRBV19, the J call TRBJ1-2, with D unresolved. Germline V CDR1 and CDR2: LNHDA, SQIVND (reference sequence). Trimming pared 8 bases from V and 5 bases from J, leaving 12 bases between. The CDR3 spans 12 residues. CDR3 region: CASAGGIYGYTF. The CDR3 region has the DNA TGTGCCAGTGCAGGCGGGATATATGGCTACACCTTC. Full variable domain (rest looked up from reference TRBV19 and TRBJ1-2): DGGITQSPKYLFRKEGQNVTLSCEQNLNHDAMYWYRQDPGQGLRLIYYSQIVNDFQKGDIAEGYSVSREKKESFPLTVTSAQKNPTAFYLCASAGGIYGYTFGSGTRLTVV.

The sample holds many counts of this clone. This may come from a read error, since a much larger clone is one base off. The sample contains more than one DNA sequence encoding this CDR3. V gene TRBV30 combines with J gene TRBJ1-6, with a possible D match to TRBD1 (6 bases). CDR3 length: 14 amino acids. Germline CDR1 and CDR2: GTSNPN and SVGIG (reference sequence). The CDR3 nucleotides read TGTGCCTGGAGTGTCGGACAGACGAATTCGCCCCTCCACTTT. Translating gives CAWSVGQTNSPLHF.

This clone was picked up a small number of times. Possible read error: a much larger clone is one base away. The chain joins TRBV5-1 to TRBJ1-1; D unresolved. The CDR3 consists of 14 residues. Germline CDR1 SGHRS, CDR2 YFSETQ. The CDR3 DNA reads as TGCGCCAGCAGCTTGGCCGGACGGAACGCTGAAGCTTTCTTT. Its protein product is CASSLAGRNAEAFF.

This chain links TRBV6-2 or TRBV6-3 with TRBJ1-1; 7 bases are a match to TRBD1. After removal of 2 bases from V and 4 bases from J, the junction contained 10 bases not matched to a gene. This CDR3 region has 16 residues. Germline lookup yields CDR1 MNHEY and CDR2 SVGEGT. CDR3 protein: CASSYEGAILGTEAFF. The CDR3 DNA is TGTGCCAGCAGTTACGAGGGGGCAATTCTAGGCACTGAAGCTTTCTTT.

This clone appeared many times. The genes are TRBV20-1 and TRBJ2-7, with 9 bases lining up with TRBD2. After removal of 3 bases from V and 3 bases from J, the junction contained 6 bases not matched to a gene. The CDR3 sequence is 14 residues long. Germline V gives CDR1 DFQATT, CDR2 SNEGSKA (reference sequence). CDR3 loop: CSARWLAGDYEQYF. CDR3 nucleotide sequence: TGCAGTGCTAGGTGGTTAGCGGGAGACTACGAGCAGTACTTC.

This clone was observed a few times. The genes are TRBV27 and TRBJ1-6, with D hard to call. The CDR3 extends over 14 amino acids. V was cut by 1 base and J by 5 bases, with 6 bases left in between. CDR1 is MNHEY, CDR2 SMNVEV, per germline (reference sequence). CDR3 amino acids: CASSLWENNSPLHF. The CDR3 coding sequence is TGTGCCAGCAGTTTATGGGAAAATAATTCACCCCTCCACTTT.

The chain employs TRBV11-2 and TRBJ2-2, with TRBD2 as a possible D gene (6 bases). This CDR3 is 14 amino acids long. From germline, CDR1 is SGHAT and CDR2 FQNNGV. V shed 4 bases and J shed 13 bases, with 19 bases lying between them. The CDR3 DNA reads as TGTGCCAGCAGCTCCTCGACTAGACCGTGGGGGCTGTTTTTT. Its translation is CASSSSTRPWGLFF.

Note on this clone: This may stem from a read error, because a much larger clone lies one nucleotide away. V gene TRBV3-1 combines with J gene TRBJ2-3; tentative D call: TRBD2 (5 bases). Trimming cost V 0 bases and J 6 bases, with 19 bases left between them. Germline-derived CDR1 and CDR2 are LGHDT and YNNKEL (reference sequence). CDR3 size: 17 residues. CDR3 sequence reads: CASSQDVVPSTSDTQYF. The CDR3, as DNA: TGTGCCAGCAGCCAAGATGTGGTTCCTAGCACTTCTGATACGCAGTATTTT.

The V and J genes are TRBV6-1 and TRBJ2-7, with 7 positions matching TRBD1. V lost 6 bases and J lost 6; bases outside the gene matches: 11. CDR1 is MNHNS, CDR2 SASEGT, per germline. The CDR3 has 14 amino acids. CDR3 residues: CASSEWPGGFEQYF. The CDR3, as DNA: TGTGCCAGCAGCGAATGGCCAGGGGGTTTCGAGCAGTACTTC.

Regarding this clone: This may be a read error, as it is one base from a much larger clone. The genes are TRBV29-1 and TRBJ2-7, with unresolved D. The CDR3 spans 13 residues. Germline assignment: CDR1 SQVTM and CDR2 ANQGSEA. V lost 3 bases, J lost 2 bases, and 11 bases lay in between. CDR3 sequence: CSVEGSQPYEQYF. The DNA of the CDR3 is TGCAGCGTTGAGGGGTCCCAACCCTACGAGCAGTACTTC.

The chain combines TRBV20-1 with TRBJ1-2; D call uncertain. Germline V CDR1 and CDR2: DFQATT, SNEGSKA (reference sequence). The CDR3 has 10 residues. Trimming took 1 base from V and 4 from J, leaving 1 base between them. CDR3 amino acids: CSARAYGYTF. The CDR3 region has the DNA TGCAGTGCTAGAGCCTATGGCTACACCTTC.

The sample holds many counts of this clone. The chain couples TRBV28 to TRBJ1-3, with D maybe TRBD1 (5 bases). CDR1 and CDR2 from the germline V gene are MDHEN and SYDVKM. Trimming cost V 5 bases and J 3 bases, with 14 bases left between them. This CDR3 region has 15 residues. The CDR3 DNA reads as TGTGCCAGCAGTGTCAAGGGGCTTAGTGGAAACACCATATATTTT. It specifies CASSVKGLSGNTIYF.

This clone was observed at least ten times. The chain carries TRBV20-1 and TRBJ2-1; 7 nucleotides align to TRBD1. The CDR3 runs 13 residues. The V and J ends lost 6 bases and 9 bases, in that order; junction bases with no gene match: 11. Germline-derived CDR1 and CDR2 are DFQATT and SNEGSKA (reference sequence). The DNA of the CDR3 is TGCAGTGCACCCGGACAGGTCCTGGCTGAGCAGTTCTTC. This translates into CSAPGQVLAEQFF.